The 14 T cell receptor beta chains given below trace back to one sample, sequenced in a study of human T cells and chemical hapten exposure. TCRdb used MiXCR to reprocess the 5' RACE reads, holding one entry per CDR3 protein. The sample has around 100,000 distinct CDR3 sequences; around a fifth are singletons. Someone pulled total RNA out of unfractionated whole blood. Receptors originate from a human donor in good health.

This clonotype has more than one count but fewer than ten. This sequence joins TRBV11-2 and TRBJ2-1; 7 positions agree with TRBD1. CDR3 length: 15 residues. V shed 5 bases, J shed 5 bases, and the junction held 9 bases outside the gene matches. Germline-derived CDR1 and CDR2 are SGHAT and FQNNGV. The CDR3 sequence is CASSPQGRTNNEQFF. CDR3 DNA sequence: TGTGCCAGCAGCCCACAGGGGCGAACGAACAATGAGCAGTTCTTC.

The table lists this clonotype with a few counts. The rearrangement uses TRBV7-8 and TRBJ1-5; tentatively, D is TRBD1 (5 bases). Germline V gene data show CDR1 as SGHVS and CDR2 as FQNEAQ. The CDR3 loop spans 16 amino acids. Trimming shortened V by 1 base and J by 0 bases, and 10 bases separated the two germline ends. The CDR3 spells CASSLVEGYSNQPQHF. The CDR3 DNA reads TGTGCCAGCAGCTTAGTAGAGGGGTATAGCAATCAGCCCCAGCATTTT.

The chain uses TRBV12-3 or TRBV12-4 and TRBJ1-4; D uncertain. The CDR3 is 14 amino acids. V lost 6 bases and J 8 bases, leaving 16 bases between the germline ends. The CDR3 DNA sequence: TGTGCCAGCAGGCCGGGATTCTCAAGGGAAAAACTGTTTTTT. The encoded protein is CASRPGFSREKLFF.

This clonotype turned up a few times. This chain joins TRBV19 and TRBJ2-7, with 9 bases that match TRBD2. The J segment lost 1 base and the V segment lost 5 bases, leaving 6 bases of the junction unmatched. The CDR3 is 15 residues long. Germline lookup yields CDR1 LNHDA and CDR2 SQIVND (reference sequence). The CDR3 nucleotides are TGTGCCAGTAGTCCCCGAGCGGGAGGTTCCTACGAGCAGTACTTC. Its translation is CASSPRAGGSYEQYF.

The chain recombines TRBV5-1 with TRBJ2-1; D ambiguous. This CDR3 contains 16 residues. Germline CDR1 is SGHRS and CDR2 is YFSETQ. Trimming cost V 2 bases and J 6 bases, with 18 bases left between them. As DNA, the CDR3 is TGCGCCAGCAGCTTTCAAGGCACTCCTCAACGCAATGAGCAGTTCTTC. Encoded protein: CASSFQGTPQRNEQFF.

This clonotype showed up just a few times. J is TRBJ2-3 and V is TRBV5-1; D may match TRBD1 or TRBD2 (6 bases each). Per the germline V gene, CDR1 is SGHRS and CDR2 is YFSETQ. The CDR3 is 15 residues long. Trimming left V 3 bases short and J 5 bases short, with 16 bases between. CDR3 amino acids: CASSSEGGRGDTQYF. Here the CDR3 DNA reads TGCGCCAGCAGCTCGGAAGGGGGGCGAGGAGATACGCAGTATTTT.

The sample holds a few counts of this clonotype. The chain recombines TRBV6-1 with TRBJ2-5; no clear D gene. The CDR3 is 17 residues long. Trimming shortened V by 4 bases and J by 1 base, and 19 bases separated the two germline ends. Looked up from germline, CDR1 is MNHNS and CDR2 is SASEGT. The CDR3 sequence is CASSALNRSGPQETQYF. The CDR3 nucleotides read TGTGCCAGCAGTGCCTTGAACCGTTCAGGCCCCCAAGAGACCCAGTACTTC.

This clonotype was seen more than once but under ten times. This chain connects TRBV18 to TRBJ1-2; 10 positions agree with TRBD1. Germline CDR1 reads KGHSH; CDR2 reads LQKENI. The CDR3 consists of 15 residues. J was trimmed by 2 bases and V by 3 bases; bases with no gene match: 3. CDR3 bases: TGTGCCAGCTCACCCGGGACAGGGGTCAACTATGGCTACACCTTC. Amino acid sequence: CASSPGTGVNYGYTF.

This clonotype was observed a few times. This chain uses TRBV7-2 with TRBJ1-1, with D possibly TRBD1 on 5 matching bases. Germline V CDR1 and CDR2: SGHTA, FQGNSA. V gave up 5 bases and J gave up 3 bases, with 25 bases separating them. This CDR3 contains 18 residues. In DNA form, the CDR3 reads TGTGCCAGCAGCACTCTATTGCCCTTCGTTCGGGGCGACACTGAAGCTTTCTTT. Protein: CASSTLLPFVRGDTEAFF.

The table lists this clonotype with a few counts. The CDR3: CASSEPSGNWNEQFF. DNA for the CDR3: TGTGCCAGCAGTGAGCCTAGCGGGAATTGGAATGAGCAGTTCTTC. This sequence joins TRBV6-1 and TRBJ2-1; 9 bases line up with TRBD2. The germline CDR1 and CDR2 sequences are MNHNS and SASEGT. With 3 bases clipped from V and 7 bases from J, the junction kept 7 bases outside the gene matches. This CDR3 is built from 15 residues.

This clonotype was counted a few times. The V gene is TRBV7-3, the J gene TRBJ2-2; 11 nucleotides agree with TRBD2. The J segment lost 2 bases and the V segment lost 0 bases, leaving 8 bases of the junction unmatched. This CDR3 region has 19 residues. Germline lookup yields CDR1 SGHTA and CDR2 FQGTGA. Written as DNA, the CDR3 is TGTGCCAGCAGCTTAACGGGGACTAGCGGAGGACTAAACACCGGGGAGCTGTTTTTT. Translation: CASSLTGTSGGLNTGELFF.

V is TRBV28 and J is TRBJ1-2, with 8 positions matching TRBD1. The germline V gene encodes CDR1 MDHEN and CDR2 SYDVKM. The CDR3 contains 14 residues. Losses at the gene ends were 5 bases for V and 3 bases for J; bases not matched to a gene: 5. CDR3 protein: CASSPGQGYYGYTF. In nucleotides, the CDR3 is TGTGCCAGCAGTCCTGGACAGGGCTACTATGGCTACACCTTC.

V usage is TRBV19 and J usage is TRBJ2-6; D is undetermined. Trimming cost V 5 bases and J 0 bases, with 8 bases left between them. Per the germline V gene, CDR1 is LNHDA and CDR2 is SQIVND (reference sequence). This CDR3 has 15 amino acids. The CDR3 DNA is TGTGCCAGTAGTGGACGGAGCTCTGGGGCCAACGTCCTGACTTTC. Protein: CASSGRSSGANVLTF. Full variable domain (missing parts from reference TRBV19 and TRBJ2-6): DGGITQSPKYLFRKEGQNVTLSCEQNLNHDAMYWYRQDPGQGLRLIYYSQIVNDFQKGDIAEGYSVSREKKESFPLTVTSAQKNPTAFYLCASSGRSSGANVLTFGAGSRLTVL.

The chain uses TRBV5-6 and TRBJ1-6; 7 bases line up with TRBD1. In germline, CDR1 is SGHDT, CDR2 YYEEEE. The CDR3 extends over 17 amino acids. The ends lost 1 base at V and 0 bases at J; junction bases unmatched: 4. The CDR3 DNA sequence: TGTGCCAGCAGCTTGTGGGACAGTTACTCCTATAATTCACCCCTCCACTTT. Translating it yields CASSLWDSYSYNSPLHF.